This TCR beta chain is from a study of beta chain features in type 1 diabetes. The investigators reverse transcribed all of the isolated RNA, so they sequenced expressed TCRB transcripts. Assay used: immunoSEQ multiplex PCR; TCRdb lists only in-frame clones, some missing. The sample has hundreds of thousands of clones, over 12% seen once. General study findings and limits: People with Type 1 diabetes carried modestly yet significantly shorter TCRB CDR3s in all four CD4+ subsets.

The V gene end was trimmed by 6 bases and the J gene end by 4 bases; junction bases not matched to a gene: 9. Germline CDR1 MDHEN, CDR2 SYDVKM. The CDR3 loop spans 15 amino acids. CD4+ naive, central memory, regulatory and stem cell-like memory cells were sorted via CD45RO/CCR7/CD25/CD127/CD95/CD27. Note on this clone: Antigen unknown.

The receptor was isolated from a man aged 18 to 29 with type 1 diabetes. The specimen sequenced was naive CD4+ T cells from blood. The V call is TRBV28, the J call TRBJ1-5; TRBD1 matches 7 bases. CDR3 region: CASRIDREENQPQHF. Here the CDR3 DNA reads TGTGCCAGCAGAATCGACAGGGAAGAGAATCAGCCCCAGCATTTT.